The T cell receptor beta chain described here comes from a study of beta chain features in type 1 diabetes. Study-level results: At VDJ recombination sites, type 1 diabetes patients had fewer insertions and more deleted nucleotides. TCRB rearrangement may or may not be influenced by HLA type; here this remained unresolved. Moderate but significant shortening of TCRB CDR3s was recorded in all four CD4+ subsets from Type 1 diabetes patients.

CDR1 is SGHNT, CDR2 YYREEE, per germline (reference sequence). The CDR3 runs to 12 residues. Trimming removed 3 bases from V and 3 bases from J, with 7 bases in between. Regarding this clone: Its target is not known.

The isolated RNA, all of it, was reverse transcribed, so expressed TCRB transcripts were what got sequenced. Naive, central memory and regulatory T cell samples came to a mean of approximately 4 million reads. Measured with immunoSEQ multiplex PCR; TCRdb has only the in-frame clones, and not every one. The sample consists of approximately 360,000 clones, 10% to 15% of them appearing once. The chain is built from TRBV5-4 and TRBJ2-7; possibly TRBD1 for D (6 bases). The sequence was collected from a young woman with type 1 diabetes. The sample comprised naive CD4+ T cells from blood. The CDR3 loop is CASSWDNYEQYF. The CDR3 DNA sequence: TGTGCCAGCAGCTGGGACAACTACGAGCAGTACTTC.